This is a list of T cell receptor beta chains from one sample in a study of cytomegalovirus exposure and HLA in healthy donors. Repertoires were generated with immunoSEQ multiplex PCR, while TCRdb's copy carries only in-frame clones and drops some. Of some 180,000 clones detected, around three quarters appear once; the ten largest clones hold 1.5% to 2%. Material: PBMCs. These receptors all come from a man between 25 and 39 years old in good health and CMV-seronegative. CDR3s include the opening cysteine and the closing phenylalanine or tryptophan.

TRBJ2-1,TRBV7-6,CASSEIRTSGRGGEQFF
TRBJ2-1,TRBV29-1,CSVEDDRTSRVNEQFF
TRBJ1-5,TRBV6-1,CASRAMEGGGQPQHF
TRBJ2-7,TRBV28,CASSPSASGSYEQYF
TRBJ2-1,TRBV7-8,CASSLTSGSGNEQFF
TRBJ1-1,TRBV10-3,CAIGRARNTEAFF
TRBJ2-1,TRBV27,CASSLWEGSYNEQFF
.,TRBV29-1,CSVETGMGAYEQYF
TRBJ1-1,TRBV29-1,CSVETGGGTEAFF
TRBJ1-5,TRBV4-2,CASSPGAISNQPQHF
TRBJ1-4,TRBV6-1,CASSKGQGALTNEKLFF
TRBJ1-1,TRBV10-1,CASSETNLATEAFF
TRBJ1-3,TRBV18,CASSPQGNTIYF
TRBJ2-7,TRBV6-1,CASSAGTSGIREQYF
TRBJ2-7,TRBV29-1,CSVESQGSAPYEQYF
TRBJ1-1,TRBV5-1,CASSWRQGATEAFF